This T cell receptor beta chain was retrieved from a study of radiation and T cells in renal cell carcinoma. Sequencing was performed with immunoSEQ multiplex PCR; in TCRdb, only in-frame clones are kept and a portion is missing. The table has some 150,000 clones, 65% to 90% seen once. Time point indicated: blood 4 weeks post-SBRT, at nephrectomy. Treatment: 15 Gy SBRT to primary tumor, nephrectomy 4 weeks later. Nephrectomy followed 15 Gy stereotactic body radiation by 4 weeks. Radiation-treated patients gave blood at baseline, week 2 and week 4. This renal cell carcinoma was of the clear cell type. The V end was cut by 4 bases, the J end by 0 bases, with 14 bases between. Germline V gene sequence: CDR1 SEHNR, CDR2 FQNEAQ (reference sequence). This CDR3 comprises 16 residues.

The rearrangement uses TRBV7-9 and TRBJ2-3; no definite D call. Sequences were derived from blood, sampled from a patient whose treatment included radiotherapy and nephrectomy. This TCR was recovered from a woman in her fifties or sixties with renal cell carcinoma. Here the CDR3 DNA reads TGTGCCAGCAGCTCGAAGTTATTCTTAAGCACAGATACGCAGTATTTT. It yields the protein CASSSKLFLSTDTQYF.